A selection of T cell receptor beta chains follows, all from one sample in a study of monozygotic twins with inflammatory bowel disease. TCRdb reanalyzed the 5' RACE reads and collapses them to one entry per CDR3 protein, without DNA. Its listing shows fewer than 200,000 distinct CDR3 sequences. The specimen sequenced was blood. The receptors come from a human donor with ulcerative colitis or Crohn's disease, or a healthy co-twin of an affected twin (not recorded which). Each CDR3 is given with its conserved first and last residue. Fields, in order: V gene, J gene, CDR3 protein.

>TRBV12-3/TRBV12-4|TRBJ2-1
CASSFLGGAEVFFF
>TRBV10-3|TRBJ2-7
CAISGGTAYEQYF
>TRBV7-2|TRBJ2-1
CASSLGVAGQGEQFF
>TRBV4-3|TRBJ2-6
CASSQETGSGANVLTF
>TRBV27|TRBJ2-5
CASRRTGLGETQYF
>TRBV12-3/TRBV12-4|TRBJ1-4
CASSLAPVNEKLFF
>TRBV18|TRBJ1-5
CASSPPGPAGNQPQHF
>TRBV27|TRBJ2-1
CASRREGLVDDRGEQFF
>TRBV6-1|TRBJ2-3
CASSRRGLAREQYF
>TRBV5-5|TRBJ2-5
CASSKAGGPETQYF
>TRBV7-9|TRBJ1-1
CASSFNLLNTEAFF
>TRBV7-9|TRBJ1-2
CASSLSLGSANYGYTF
>TRBV24-1|TRBJ2-2
CATSVETGELFF
>TRBV7-2|TRBJ2-5
CASSPLARTQETQYF
>TRBV29-1|TRBJ1-1
CSVARAATDEAFF
>TRBV7-9|TRBJ2-1
CASYGAGRNEQFF
>TRBV19|TRBJ1-5
CASSIVRDRGRNQPQHF